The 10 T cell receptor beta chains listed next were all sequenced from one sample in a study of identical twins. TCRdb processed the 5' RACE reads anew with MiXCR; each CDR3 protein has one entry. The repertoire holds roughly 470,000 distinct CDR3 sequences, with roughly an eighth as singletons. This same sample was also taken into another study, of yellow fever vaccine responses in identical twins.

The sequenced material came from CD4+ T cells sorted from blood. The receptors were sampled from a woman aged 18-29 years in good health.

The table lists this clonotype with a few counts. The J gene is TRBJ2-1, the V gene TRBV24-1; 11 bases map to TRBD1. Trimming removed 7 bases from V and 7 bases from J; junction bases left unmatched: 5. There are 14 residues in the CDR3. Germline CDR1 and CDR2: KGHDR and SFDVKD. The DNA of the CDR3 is TGTGCCACCAGCGGGACAGGGGGTAAGAATGAGCAGTTCTTC. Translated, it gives CATSGTGGKNEQFF.

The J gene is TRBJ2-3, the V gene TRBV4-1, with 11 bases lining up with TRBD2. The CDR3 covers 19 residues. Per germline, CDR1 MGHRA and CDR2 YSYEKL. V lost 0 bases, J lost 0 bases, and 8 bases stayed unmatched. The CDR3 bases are TGCGCCAGCAGCCAAGAAGGGACTAGCGGTACCACTAGCACAGATACGCAGTATTTT. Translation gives CASSQEGTSGTTSTDTQYF.

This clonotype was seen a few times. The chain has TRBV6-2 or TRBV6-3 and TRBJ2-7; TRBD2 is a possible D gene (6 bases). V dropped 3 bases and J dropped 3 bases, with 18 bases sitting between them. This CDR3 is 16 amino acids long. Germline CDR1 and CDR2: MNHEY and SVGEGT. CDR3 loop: CASSYILGSKGYEQYF. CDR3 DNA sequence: TGTGCCAGCAGTTATATTCTCGGGAGTAAAGGCTACGAGCAGTACTTC.

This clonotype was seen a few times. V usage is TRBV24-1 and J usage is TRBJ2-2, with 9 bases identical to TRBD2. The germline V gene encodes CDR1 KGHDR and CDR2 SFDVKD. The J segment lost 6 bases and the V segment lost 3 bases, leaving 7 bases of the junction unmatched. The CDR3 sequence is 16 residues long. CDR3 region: CATSDGGGASAGELFF. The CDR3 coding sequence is TGTGCCACCAGTGATGGCGGGGGGGCCTCGGCCGGGGAGCTGTTTTTT.

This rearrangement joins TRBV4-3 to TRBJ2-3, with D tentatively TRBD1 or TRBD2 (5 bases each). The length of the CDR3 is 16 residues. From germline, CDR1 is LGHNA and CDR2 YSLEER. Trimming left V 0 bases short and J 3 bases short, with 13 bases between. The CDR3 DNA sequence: TGCGCCAGCAGCCAAGAGTGGGGGATAGGTACAGATACGCAGTATTTT. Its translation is CASSQEWGIGTDTQYF.

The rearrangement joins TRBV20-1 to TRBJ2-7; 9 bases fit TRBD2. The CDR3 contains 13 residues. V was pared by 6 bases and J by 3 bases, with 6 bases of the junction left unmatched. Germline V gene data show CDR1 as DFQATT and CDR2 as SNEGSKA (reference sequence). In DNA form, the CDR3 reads TGCAGTGCAGAAGCGGGAGGAAGCTACGAGCAGTACTTC. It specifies CSAEAGGSYEQYF.

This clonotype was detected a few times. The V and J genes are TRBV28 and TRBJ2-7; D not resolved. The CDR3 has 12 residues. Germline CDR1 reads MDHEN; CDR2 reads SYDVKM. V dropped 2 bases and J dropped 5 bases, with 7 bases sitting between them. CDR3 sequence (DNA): TGTGCCAGCAGTTTACTGGTGGACGAGCAGTACTTC. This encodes CASSLLVDEQYF.

The CDR3 region has the DNA TGCGGGGGAGGGGGGCCCCCGGATACGCAGTATTTT. Residues: CGGGGPPDTQYF. V is TRBV20-1 and J is TRBJ2-3; D is perhaps TRBD2 (7 bases). Germline CDR1 DFQATT, CDR2 SNEGSKA (reference sequence). This CDR3 region has 12 residues.

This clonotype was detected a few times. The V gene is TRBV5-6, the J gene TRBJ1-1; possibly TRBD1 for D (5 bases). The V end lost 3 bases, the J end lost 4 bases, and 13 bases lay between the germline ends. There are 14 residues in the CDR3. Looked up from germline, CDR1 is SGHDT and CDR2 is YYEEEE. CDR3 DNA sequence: TGTGCCAGCAGCTCAGAGGGGCTGTCCACTGAAGCTTTCTTT. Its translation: CASSSEGLSTEAFF.

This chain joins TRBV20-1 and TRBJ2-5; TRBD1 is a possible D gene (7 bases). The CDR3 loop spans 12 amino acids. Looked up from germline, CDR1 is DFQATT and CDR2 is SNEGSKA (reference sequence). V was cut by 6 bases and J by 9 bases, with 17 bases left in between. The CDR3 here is CSAGRQGEAQYF. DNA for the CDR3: TGCAGTGCGGGGAGGCAGGGGGAGGCCCAGTACTTC.